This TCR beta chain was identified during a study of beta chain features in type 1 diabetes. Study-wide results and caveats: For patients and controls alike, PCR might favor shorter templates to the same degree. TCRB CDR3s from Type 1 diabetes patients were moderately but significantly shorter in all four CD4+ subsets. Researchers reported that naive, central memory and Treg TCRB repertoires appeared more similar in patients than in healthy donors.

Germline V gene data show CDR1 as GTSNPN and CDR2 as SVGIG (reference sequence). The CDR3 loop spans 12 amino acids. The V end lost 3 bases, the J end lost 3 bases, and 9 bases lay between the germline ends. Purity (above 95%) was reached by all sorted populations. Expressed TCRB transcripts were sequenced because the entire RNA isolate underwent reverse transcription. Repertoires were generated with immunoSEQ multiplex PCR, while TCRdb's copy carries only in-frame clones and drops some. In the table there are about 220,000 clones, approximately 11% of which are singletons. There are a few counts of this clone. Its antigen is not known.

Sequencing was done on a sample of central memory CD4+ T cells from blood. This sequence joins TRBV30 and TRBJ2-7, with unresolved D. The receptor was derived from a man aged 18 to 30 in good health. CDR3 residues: CAWRKSGYEQYF. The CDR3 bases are TGTGCCTGGAGAAAGTCGGGCTACGAGCAGTACTTC.